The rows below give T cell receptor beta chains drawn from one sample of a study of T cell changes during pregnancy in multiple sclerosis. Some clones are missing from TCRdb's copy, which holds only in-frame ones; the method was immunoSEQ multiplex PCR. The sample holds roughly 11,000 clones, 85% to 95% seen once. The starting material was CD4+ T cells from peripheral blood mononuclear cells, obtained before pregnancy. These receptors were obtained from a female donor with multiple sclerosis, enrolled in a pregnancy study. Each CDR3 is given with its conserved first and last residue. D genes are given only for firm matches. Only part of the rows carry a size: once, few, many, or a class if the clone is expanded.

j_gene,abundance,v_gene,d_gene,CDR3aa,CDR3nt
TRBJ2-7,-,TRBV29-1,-,CSAFAQRGEQYF,TGCAGCGCCTTTGCGCAAAGGGGCGAGCAGTACTTC
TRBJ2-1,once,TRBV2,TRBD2,CASSGLEGEQFF,TGTGCCAGCTCTGGACTAGAAGGTGAGCAGTTCTTC
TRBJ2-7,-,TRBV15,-,CATRLKGAYEQYF,TGTGCCACCCGCCTGAAGGGAGCCTACGAGCAGTACTTC
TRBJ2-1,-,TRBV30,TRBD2,CAWTSGGYNEQFF,TGTGCCTGGACTAGCGGGGGATACAATGAGCAGTTCTTC
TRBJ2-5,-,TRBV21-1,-,CASSKVPPLGETQYF,TGTGCCAGCAGCAAAGTACCCCCCCTCGGAGAGACCCAGTACTTC
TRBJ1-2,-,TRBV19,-,CASSIEGARYTF,TGTGCCAGTAGTATCGAAGGGGCGCGGTACACCTTC
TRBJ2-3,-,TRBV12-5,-,CASGLVQKGGQSTDTQYF,TGTGCTAGTGGTTTGGTACAGAAAGGAGGGCAGAGCACAGATACGCAGTATTTT
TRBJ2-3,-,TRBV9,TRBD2,CASSVGGRGNGDTQYF,TGTGCCAGCAGCGTGGGTGGGCGGGGGAACGGGGATACGCAGTATTTT
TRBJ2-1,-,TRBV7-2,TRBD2,CASSSLVGGNEQFF,TGTGCCAGCAGCTCGCTCGTGGGGGGGAATGAGCAGTTCTTC
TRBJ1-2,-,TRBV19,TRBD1,CASSIAAGTANYGYTF,TGTGCCAGTAGTATAGCCGCCGGGACAGCTAACTATGGCTACACCTTC
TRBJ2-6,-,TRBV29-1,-,CSAGQSSGANVLTF,TGCAGCGCTGGACAGAGCTCTGGGGCCAACGTCCTGACTTTC
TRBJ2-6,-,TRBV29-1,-,CSVSRDNSGANVLTF,TGCAGCGTTTCTCGGGACAACTCTGGGGCCAACGTCCTGACTTTC
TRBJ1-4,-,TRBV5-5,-,CASSYESHWNEKLFF,TGTGCCAGCAGCTATGAGAGCCACTGGAATGAAAAACTGTTTTTT
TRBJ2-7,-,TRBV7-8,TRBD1,CASSVVGTEYEQYF,TGTGCCAGCAGCGTAGTGGGGACAGAGTACGAGCAGTACTTC
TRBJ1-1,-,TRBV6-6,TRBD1,CASSRQGDTEAFF,TGTGCCAGCAGTAGACAGGGGGACACTGAAGCTTTCTTT
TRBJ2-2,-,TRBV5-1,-,CAGRDTNTGELFF,TGCGCCGGCCGGGACACTAACACCGGGGAGCTGTTTTTT
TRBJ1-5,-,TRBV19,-,CAGGGPQPQHF,TGTGCCGGGGGGGGGCCTCAGCCCCAGCATTTT
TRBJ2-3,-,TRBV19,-,CASSWAGHRTDTQYF,TGTGCCAGTAGCTGGGCAGGGCACAGAACAGATACGCAGTATTTT
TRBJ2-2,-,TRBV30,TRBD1,CAWSPGGSTGELFF,TGTGCCTGGAGCCCAGGGGGAAGCACCGGGGAGCTGTTTTTT
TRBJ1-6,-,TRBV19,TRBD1,CASTLTGNSPLHF,TGTGCCAGTACCCTGACAGGGAATTCACCCCTCCACTTT
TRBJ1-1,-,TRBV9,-,CASSVEATGLEAFF,TGTGCCAGCAGCGTAGAGGCCACAGGGCTTGAAGCTTTCTTT
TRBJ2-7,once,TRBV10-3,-,CAIGTLAYEQYF,TGTGCCATCGGGACACTCGCCTACGAGCAGTACTTC
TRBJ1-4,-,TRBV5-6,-,CASSSRTSTNEKLFF,TGTGCCAGCAGCTCCCGGACATCAACTAATGAAAAACTGTTTTTT
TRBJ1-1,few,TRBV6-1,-,CASSDRRGTEAFF,TGTGCCAGCAGTGATCGGAGGGGCACTGAAGCTTTCTTT
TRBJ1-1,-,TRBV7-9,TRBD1,CASSAGQGVKAFF,TGTGCCAGCAGTGCCGGACAGGGAGTTAAAGCTTTCTTT
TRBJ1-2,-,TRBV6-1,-,CASSVGRSYGYTF,TGTGCCAGCAGTGTTGGTAGATCCTATGGCTACACCTTC
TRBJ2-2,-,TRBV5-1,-,CASSFQTTGANTGELFF,TGCGCCAGCAGCTTTCAAACGACAGGAGCGAACACCGGGGAGCTGTTTTTT
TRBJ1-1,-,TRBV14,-,CASSQAGSNTEAFF,TGTGCCAGCAGCCAAGCAGGCTCGAACACTGAAGCTTTCTTT
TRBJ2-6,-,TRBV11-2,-,CASSPRANVLTF,TGTGCCAGCAGCCCCCGTGCCAACGTCCTGACTTTC
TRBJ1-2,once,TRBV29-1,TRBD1,CSVDPGGTVYGYTF,TGCAGCGTGGACCCGGGTGGGACAGTCTATGGCTACACCTTC
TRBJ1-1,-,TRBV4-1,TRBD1,CASKARGDTEAFF,TGCGCCAGCAAGGCCAGGGGGGACACTGAAGCTTTCTTT
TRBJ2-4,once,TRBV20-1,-,CSASKNIQYF,TGCAGTGCCTCCAAAAACATTCAGTACTTC
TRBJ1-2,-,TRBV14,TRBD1,CASSQGDRGRYGYTF,TGTGCCAGCAGCCAAGGGGACAGGGGAAGGTATGGCTACACCTTC
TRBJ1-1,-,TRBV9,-,CASSVSSLFRNTEAFF,TGTGCCAGCAGCGTATCCTCTTTATTCCGGAACACTGAAGCTTTCTTT
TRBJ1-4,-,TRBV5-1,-,CASSVGVVGTNEKLFF,TGCGCCAGCAGCGTCGGGGTCGTTGGCACTAATGAAAAACTGTTTTTT
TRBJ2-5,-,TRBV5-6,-,CASSLAAGATETQYF,TGTGCCAGCAGCTTGGCTGCAGGGGCTACGGAGACCCAGTACTTC
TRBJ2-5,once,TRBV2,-,CASRVGTGGGTQYF,TGTGCCAGCAGGGTCGGGACAGGCGGGGGGACCCAGTACTTC
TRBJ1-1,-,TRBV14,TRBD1,CARTGTGAFSWTEAFF,TGTGCCAGGACCGGGACAGGGGCTTTCTCTTGGACTGAAGCTTTCTTT
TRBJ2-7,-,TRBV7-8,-,CASTDSNLAYEQYF,TGTGCCAGCACCGACAGCAACCTGGCCTACGAGCAGTACTTC
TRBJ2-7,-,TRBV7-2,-,CASSLIRGGNEQYF,TGTGCCAGCAGCTTAATAAGGGGGGGGAACGAGCAGTACTTC
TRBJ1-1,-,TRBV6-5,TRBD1,CASRLTGAGTEAFF,TGTGCCAGCAGACTCACAGGGGCCGGGACTGAAGCTTTCTTT
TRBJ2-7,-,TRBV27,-,CASSQGTALREQYF,TGTGCCAGCAGCCAAGGTACTGCCCTGAGGGAGCAGTACTTC
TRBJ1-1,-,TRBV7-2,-,CASSPGGTTEAFF,TGTGCCAGCAGCCCCGGGGGGACCACTGAAGCTTTCTTT
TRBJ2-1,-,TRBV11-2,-,CASSLEILTEQFF,TGTGCCAGCAGCTTAGAAATACTTACGGAGCAGTTCTTC
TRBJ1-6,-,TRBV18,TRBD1,CASSQRTGNRPRDSPLHF,TGTGCCAGCTCACAGAGGACAGGGAATCGGCCACGGGATTCACCCCTCCACTTT
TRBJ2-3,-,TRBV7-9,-,CASSLSDSPPTGDTQYF,TGTGCCAGCAGCTTATCTGACAGCCCTCCGACGGGAGATACGCAGTATTTT
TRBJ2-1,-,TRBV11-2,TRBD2,CASRGLAGVSVYNEQFF,TGTGCCAGTCGAGGGCTAGCGGGGGTATCCGTCTACAATGAGCAGTTCTTC
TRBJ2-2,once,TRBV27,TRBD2,CASSSQKGLVTGELFF,TGTGCCAGCAGTTCCCAAAAGGGACTAGTAACGGGGGAGCTGTTTTTT
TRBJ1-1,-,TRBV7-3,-,CASRGQGFTEAFF,TGTGCCAGCAGAGGCCAGGGGTTCACTGAAGCTTTCTTT
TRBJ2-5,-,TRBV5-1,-,CASSLSSFRETQYF,TGCGCCAGCAGCTTGTCCTCTTTCCGAGAGACCCAGTACTTC
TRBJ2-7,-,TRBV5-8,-,CASSPGGGVPDPYEQYF,TGTGCCAGCAGCCCCGGGGGTGGGGTCCCCGATCCCTACGAGCAGTACTTC
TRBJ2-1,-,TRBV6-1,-,CASSVLSAGAPHEQFF,TGTGCCAGCAGTGTTTTGTCGGCGGGGGCGCCCCATGAGCAGTTCTTC
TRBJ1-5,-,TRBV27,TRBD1,CASSPRDRGDQPQHF,TGTGCCAGCAGTCCACGGGACAGGGGGGATCAGCCCCAGCATTTT
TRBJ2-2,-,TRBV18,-,CASSPLGNTGELFF,TGTGCCAGCTCACCACTCGGGAACACCGGGGAGCTGTTTTTT